These T cell receptor beta chains were read from a single sample in a study of shared clonotypes between healthy human individuals. Only in-frame clones appear in the TCRdb table, and some are missing; sequencing was by immunoSEQ multiplex PCR. In the table there are about 520,000 clones, approximately 94% of which are singletons. Material: naive CD4+ T cells sorted from blood. These receptors all stem from a woman younger than 45 in good health. Both conserved end residues are part of each CDR3. A D gene is named only where the DNA matches it firmly. Some rows mark clone size as missing; the rest say once, few, many or name a class of expanded clone.

abundance: NA
d_gene: NA
v_gene: TRBV28
j_gene: TRBJ2-7
len: 15
CDR3aa: CASSLLTTGTYEQYF
CDR3nt: TGTGCCAGCAGTTTACTAACGACAGGTACCTACGAGCAGTACTTC

abundance: NA
d_gene: TRBD1
v_gene: TRBV6-5
j_gene: TRBJ1-1
len: 15
CDR3aa: CASSRDSNVNTEAFF
CDR3nt: TGTGCCAGCAGTCGGGACAGTAACGTGAACACTGAAGCTTTCTTT

abundance: NA
d_gene: NA
v_gene: TRBV27
j_gene: TRBJ2-5
len: 13
CDR3aa: CASSLSVQETQYF
CDR3nt: TGTGCCAGCAGTTTATCAGTCCAAGAGACCCAGTACTTC

abundance: NA
d_gene: NA
v_gene: TRBV28
j_gene: TRBJ2-7
len: 13
CDR3aa: CASSLQSTYEQYF
CDR3nt: TGTGCCAGCAGTTTACAGTCTACCTACGAGCAGTACTTC

abundance: NA
d_gene: NA
v_gene: TRBV5-1
j_gene: TRBJ2-3
len: 14
CDR3aa: CASSLGEGWDTQYF
CDR3nt: TGCGCCAGCAGCTTGGGCGAAGGCTGGGATACGCAGTATTTT

abundance: NA
d_gene: NA
v_gene: TRBV28
j_gene: TRBJ2-7
len: 11
CDR3aa: CASEGGYEQYF
CDR3nt: TGTGCCAGCGAAGGGGGCTACGAGCAGTACTTC

abundance: NA
d_gene: NA
v_gene: TRBV28
j_gene: TRBJ2-7
len: 13
CDR3aa: CASSSTNSYEQYF
CDR3nt: TGTGCCAGCAGTTCCACGAATTCCTACGAGCAGTACTTC

abundance: NA
d_gene: NA
v_gene: TRBV29-1
j_gene: TRBJ2-7
len: 12
CDR3aa: CSVSRGTNEQYF
CDR3nt: TGCAGCGTGAGCCGAGGAACCAACGAGCAGTACTTC

abundance: NA
d_gene: TRBD1
v_gene: TRBV27
j_gene: TRBJ1-2
len: 14
CDR3aa: CASSLLRGGGGYTF
CDR3nt: TGTGCCAGCAGCCTCCTCAGAGGGGGCGGTGGCTACACCTTC

abundance: NA
d_gene: NA
v_gene: TRBV28
j_gene: TRBJ1-2
len: 13
CDR3aa: CASSTGPPYGYTF
CDR3nt: TGTGCCAGCAGTACAGGGCCTCCCTATGGCTACACCTTC

abundance: NA
d_gene: TRBD2
v_gene: TRBV29-1
j_gene: TRBJ2-1
len: 13
CDR3aa: CSVTSGVYNEQFF
CDR3nt: TGCAGCGTGACTAGCGGGGTATACAATGAGCAGTTCTTC

abundance: once
d_gene: NA
v_gene: TRBV28
j_gene: TRBJ1-2
len: 14
CDR3aa: CATPQGGGAGGYTF
CDR3nt: TGTGCCACCCCACAAGGCGGGGGGGCGGGTGGCTACACCTTC

abundance: NA
d_gene: TRBD2
v_gene: TRBV29-1
j_gene: TRBJ2-1
len: 16
CDR3aa: CSVERRGTSGSYEQFF
CDR3nt: TGCAGCGTTGAAAGAAGGGGGACTAGCGGGAGTTATGAGCAGTTCTTC

abundance: NA
d_gene: TRBD1
v_gene: TRBV5-1
j_gene: TRBJ2-1
len: 13
CDR3aa: CASSRTGVGEQFF
CDR3nt: TGCGCCAGCAGCCGGACAGGGGTTGGTGAGCAGTTCTTC

abundance: NA
d_gene: NA
v_gene: TRBV4-2
j_gene: TRBJ2-3
len: 17
CDR3aa: CASSQEGSSDSTDTQYF
CDR3nt: TGTGCCAGCAGCCAAGAGGGGTCTAGCGACAGCACAGATACGCAGTATTTT

abundance: NA
d_gene: TRBD2
v_gene: TRBV5-1
j_gene: TRBJ2-7
len: 16
CDR3aa: CASSLEGLTTTYEQYF
CDR3nt: TGCGCCAGCAGCTTGGAGGGACTAACCACCACCTACGAGCAGTACTTC

abundance: once
d_gene: NA
v_gene: TRBV27
j_gene: TRBJ1-1
len: 13
CDR3aa: CASSFQPDTEAFF
CDR3nt: TGTGCCAGCAGTTTCCAACCTGACACTGAAGCTTTCTTT

abundance: NA
d_gene: TRBD1
v_gene: TRBV5-1
j_gene: TRBJ1-1
len: 15
CDR3aa: CASSFRQGGGTEAFF
CDR3nt: TGCGCCAGCAGCTTTCGACAGGGGGGCGGCACTGAAGCTTTCTTT

abundance: once
d_gene: NA
v_gene: TRBV6-5
j_gene: TRBJ2-3
len: 14
CDR3aa: CASSKLPFTATQYF
CDR3nt: TGTGCCAGCAGTAAACTACCCTTTACCGCTACGCAGTATTTT

abundance: NA
d_gene: TRBD1
v_gene: TRBV11-2
j_gene: TRBJ1-4
len: 15
CDR3aa: CASSPTGGSLEKLFF
CDR3nt: TGTGCCAGCAGCCCCACAGGGGGTAGTTTAGAAAAACTGTTTTTT

abundance: NA
d_gene: NA
v_gene: TRBV7-2
j_gene: TRBJ1-4
len: 14
CDR3aa: CASSRTGRLEKLFF
CDR3nt: TGTGCCAGCAGCCGTACAGGGCGGCTCGAAAAACTGTTTTTT

abundance: NA
d_gene: NA
v_gene: TRBV5-1
j_gene: TRBJ2-7
len: 13
CDR3aa: CASSLEGTGEQYF
CDR3nt: TGCGCCAGCAGCTTGGAAGGTACCGGCGAGCAGTACTTC

abundance: NA
d_gene: NA
v_gene: TRBV2
j_gene: TRBJ2-7
len: 14
CDR3aa: CASSEVAGAYEQYF
CDR3nt: TGTGCCAGCAGTGAAGTCGCCGGGGCCTACGAGCAGTACTTC

abundance: NA
d_gene: NA
v_gene: TRBV6-1
j_gene: TRBJ1-2
len: 12
CDR3aa: CASGPSVLGYTF
CDR3nt: TGTGCCAGCGGGCCTTCGGTGCTCGGCTACACCTTC

abundance: once
d_gene: TRBD1
v_gene: TRBV23-1
j_gene: TRBJ2-5
len: 16
CDR3aa: CASSQSYRQGYETQYF
CDR3nt: TGCGCCAGCAGTCAATCGTACCGACAGGGATACGAGACCCAGTACTTC

abundance: NA
d_gene: NA
v_gene: TRBV5-5
j_gene: TRBJ1-2
len: 15
CDR3aa: CASSFRGQGNYGYTF
CDR3nt: TGTGCCAGCAGCTTCAGGGGACAAGGAAACTATGGCTACACCTTC

abundance: NA
d_gene: TRBD1
v_gene: TRBV5-1
j_gene: TRBJ1-1
len: 16
CDR3aa: CASSWDRANMNTEAFF
CDR3nt: TGCGCCAGCAGCTGGGACAGGGCGAACATGAACACTGAAGCTTTCTTT

abundance: NA
d_gene: NA
v_gene: TRBV27
j_gene: TRBJ1-6
len: 13
CDR3aa: CASSLTDGAPLHF
CDR3nt: TGTGCCAGCAGTTTAACAGACGGGGCACCCCTCCACTTT

abundance: NA
d_gene: TRBD1
v_gene: TRBV5-1
j_gene: TRBJ1-1
len: 16
CDR3aa: CASSPGTGIMNTEAFF
CDR3nt: TGCGCCAGCAGCCCAGGGACAGGAATAATGAACACTGAAGCTTTCTTT

abundance: NA
d_gene: NA
v_gene: TRBV7-8
j_gene: TRBJ1-5
len: 18
CDR3aa: CASSKKSASDYSNQPQHF
CDR3nt: TGTGCCAGCAGCAAAAAGTCTGCCAGCGATTATAGCAATCAGCCCCAGCATTTT

abundance: NA
d_gene: NA
v_gene: TRBV28
j_gene: TRBJ1-2
len: 14
CDR3aa: CASSILDITFGYTF
CDR3nt: TGTGCCAGCAGTATACTGGACATTACCTTTGGCTACACCTTC

abundance: once
d_gene: NA
v_gene: TRBV11-2
j_gene: TRBJ2-7
len: 14
CDR3aa: CASSRLSRSYEQYF
CDR3nt: TGTGCCAGCAGCCGCCTAAGTCGGTCCTACGAGCAGTACTTC

abundance: NA
d_gene: TRBD1
v_gene: TRBV7-8
j_gene: TRBJ1-5
len: 15
CDR3aa: CASSWSHRGDQPQHF
CDR3nt: TGTGCCAGCAGCTGGAGCCACAGGGGCGATCAGCCCCAGCATTTT

abundance: NA
d_gene: TRBD1
v_gene: TRBV5-1
j_gene: TRBJ2-7
len: 15
CDR3aa: CASSLVSGGPYEQYF
CDR3nt: TGCGCCAGCAGCTTGGTTTCAGGGGGCCCCTACGAGCAGTACTTC

abundance: NA
d_gene: NA
v_gene: TRBV28
j_gene: TRBJ2-7
len: 14
CDR3aa: CATNFRALAYEQYF
CDR3nt: TGTGCCACCAACTTCCGGGCCCTCGCTTACGAGCAGTACTTC

abundance: NA
d_gene: NA
v_gene: TRBV7-9
j_gene: TRBJ2-7
len: 14
CDR3aa: CASSLGTVLHEQYF
CDR3nt: TGTGCCAGCTCGCTGGGGACCGTGCTCCACGAGCAGTACTTC

abundance: NA
d_gene: TRBD1
v_gene: TRBV18
j_gene: TRBJ2-7
len: 15
CDR3aa: CASSPPGQGSYEQYF
CDR3nt: TGTGCCAGCTCACCGCCGGGACAGGGCTCCTACGAGCAGTACTTC

abundance: NA
d_gene: NA
v_gene: TRBV5-4
j_gene: TRBJ1-5
len: 16
CDR3aa: CASSSGGERANQPQHF
CDR3nt: TGTGCCAGCAGCTCCGGCGGAGAAAGGGCCAATCAGCCCCAGCATTTT

abundance: NA
d_gene: NA
v_gene: TRBV5-1
j_gene: TRBJ1-2
len: 17
CDR3aa: CASRPHFGETDNYGYTF
CDR3nt: TGCGCCAGCAGACCCCACTTTGGGGAAACCGATAACTATGGCTACACCTTC

abundance: NA
d_gene: TRBD1
v_gene: TRBV7-2
j_gene: TRBJ2-1
len: 15
CDR3aa: CASSKNRGQVSEQFF
CDR3nt: TGTGCCAGCAGCAAGAACAGGGGGCAGGTAAGTGAGCAGTTCTTC

abundance: NA
d_gene: NA
v_gene: TRBV27
j_gene: TRBJ2-3
len: 16
CDR3aa: CASSFSGDYDTDTQYF
CDR3nt: TGTGCCAGCAGTTTTTCGGGAGATTATGACACAGATACGCAGTATTTT

abundance: NA
d_gene: NA
v_gene: TRBV7-6
j_gene: TRBJ2-7
len: 14
CDR3aa: CASSLGGGSYEQYF
CDR3nt: TGTGCCAGCAGCTTGGGGGGAGGCTCCTACGAGCAGTACTTC

abundance: NA
d_gene: NA
v_gene: TRBV5-4
j_gene: TRBJ2-1
len: 14
CDR3aa: CASSLVSLLNEQFF
CDR3nt: TGTGCCAGCAGCTTGGTATCCTTGCTTAATGAGCAGTTCTTC

abundance: NA
d_gene: NA
v_gene: TRBV2
j_gene: TRBJ2-2
len: 14
CDR3aa: CASSLDRNTGELFF
CDR3nt: TGTGCCAGCAGTCTAGACAGAAACACCGGGGAGCTGTTTTTT

abundance: NA
d_gene: NA
v_gene: TRBV18
j_gene: TRBJ2-7
len: 14
CDR3aa: CASSPGVLDYEQYF
CDR3nt: TGTGCCAGCTCACCAGGCGTCCTCGACTACGAGCAGTACTTC

abundance: NA
d_gene: NA
v_gene: TRBV5-1
j_gene: TRBJ1-4
len: 21
CDR3aa: CASSKGGPDSSWDLSNEKLFF
CDR3nt: TGCGCCAGCAGCAAGGGTGGCCCTGACAGTTCTTGGGATTTGAGTAATGAAAAACTGTTTTTT

abundance: NA
d_gene: TRBD1
v_gene: TRBV29-1
j_gene: TRBJ2-5
len: 12
CDR3aa: CSVAGGWETQYF
CDR3nt: TGCAGCGTTGCAGGGGGCTGGGAGACCCAGTACTTC

abundance: NA
d_gene: NA
v_gene: TRBV20-1
j_gene: TRBJ1-1
len: 11
CDR3aa: CRFRGNTEAFF
CDR3nt: TGCAGGTTCCGGGGGAACACTGAAGCTTTCTTT

abundance: NA
d_gene: TRBD1
v_gene: TRBV10-3
j_gene: TRBJ2-1
len: 14
CDR3aa: CAITTGQGAGEQFF
CDR3nt: TGTGCCATCACAACGGGACAGGGGGCTGGTGAGCAGTTCTTC